The clone carrying this T cell receptor (beta chain) was seen just once. Its antigen is as yet unknown. Relative to the germline gene, one junction end is altered; a read error may explain this. This entry comes from a study of shared clonotypes between healthy human individuals. Germline V gene data show CDR1 as PRHDT and CDR2 as FYEKMQ (reference sequence). The CDR3 sequence is 17 residues long. Study findings and constraints: An expected dependence of interdonor clonotype sharing on sequencing depth was noted. About 5% was the fraction of naive CD4 clonotypes found shared across four donors. The researchers took only blood, and tissue repertoires probably look different.

Only CD45RO-negative cells positively selected for CCR7 counted as naive CD8 cells, so terminally differentiated effector memory CD45RA+ cells were excluded. Original processing notes: ImmunoSEQ yielded junction-only sequences lacking quality scores, so filtering differed. TCRdb's table, derived via immunoSEQ multiplex PCR, lists solely in-frame clones and lacks some. The V and J calls and clone size were taken over from that table, and D and trimming were inferred from the DNA. The repertoire consists of roughly 2 million clones, with less than 95% occurring once and the leading ten covering roughly 1%.

The TCR sequence derives from a man younger than 35 in good health. The chain combines TRBV13 with TRBJ2-7; maybe TRBD2 (7 bases). Sequencing was performed on naive CD8+ T cells sorted from blood. CDR3 in amino acids: CASSLEGGSQGSHEQYF. CDR3 bases: TGTGCCAGCAGCTTAGAGGGAGGGTCACAGGGCTCCCACGAGCAGTACTTC.